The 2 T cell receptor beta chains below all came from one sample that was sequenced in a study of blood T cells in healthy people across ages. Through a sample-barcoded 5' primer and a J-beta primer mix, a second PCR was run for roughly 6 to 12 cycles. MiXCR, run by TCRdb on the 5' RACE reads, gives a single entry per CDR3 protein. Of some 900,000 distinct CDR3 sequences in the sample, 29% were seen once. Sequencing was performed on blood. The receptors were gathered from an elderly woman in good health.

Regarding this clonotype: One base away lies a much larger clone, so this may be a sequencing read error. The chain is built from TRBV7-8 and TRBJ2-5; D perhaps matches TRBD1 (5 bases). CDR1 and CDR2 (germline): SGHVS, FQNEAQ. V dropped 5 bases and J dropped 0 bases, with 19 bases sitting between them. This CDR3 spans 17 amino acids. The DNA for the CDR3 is TGTGCCAGCAGCCCCCAAGGGGCAGGAAAACACCAAGAGACCCAGTACTTC. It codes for CASSPQGAGKHQETQYF.

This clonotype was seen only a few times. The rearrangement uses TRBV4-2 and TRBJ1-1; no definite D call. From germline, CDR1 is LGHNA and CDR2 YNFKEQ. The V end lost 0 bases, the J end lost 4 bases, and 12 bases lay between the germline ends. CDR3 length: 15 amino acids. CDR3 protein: CASSQDPGGITEAFF. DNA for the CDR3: TGTGCCAGCAGCCAAGATCCTGGCGGAATCACTGAAGCTTTCTTT.